This T cell receptor (beta chain) is drawn from a study of response to subunit inactivated influenza vaccine. Findings and limits, study-wide: Each seasonal influenza vaccination recruits few new T cells, the authors suggested.

On this clonotype: Its antigen is not identified.

The CDR3 loop spans 13 amino acids. V lost 2 bases and J 1 base, leaving 5 bases between the germline ends. CDR1 and CDR2 from the germline V gene are LNHNV and YYDKDF (reference sequence). TCRdb independently ran MiXCR on the RT-PCR reads; one entry per CDR3 protein. Of 450,000 to 700,000 distinct CDR3 sequences detected, 12% to 15% appear once; the ten largest clones hold over 8.5%. This TCR was recovered from a man aged 50 to 59 who received an inactivated influenza vaccine. This sample comprised PBMCs from blood, obtained about 11 days after vaccination. The chain links TRBV15 to TRBJ1-2; D is unclear. The CDR3 coding sequence is TGTGCCACCAGCAGAAGGGATAACTATGGCTACACCTTC. It yields the protein CATSRRDNYGYTF.